Each of the 27 T cell receptor beta chains below was sequenced from the same sample in a study of cytomegalovirus exposure and HLA in healthy donors. Vbeta (60) and Jbeta (13) primers were used in the PCR. The protocol was immunoSEQ multiplex PCR, while the TCRdb copy is restricted to in-frame clones and leaves out a portion. The sample has roughly 120,000 clones; 80% are singletons. Source material: PBMCs. The receptors were sampled from a man aged 30 to 45 in good health and CMV-seronegative.

This chain connects TRBV9 to TRBJ2-1; no firm D call. The V gene's germline CDR1 is SGDLS and CDR2 YYNGEE. V was trimmed by 0 bases and J by 10 bases, leaving 8 bases between them. The CDR3 length is 12 residues. The CDR3 reads CASSVADSEQFF. The CDR3 DNA is TGTGCCAGCAGCGTAGCCGACTCAGAGCAGTTCTTC.

The table lists this clone with a count of one. The chain couples TRBV6-1 to TRBJ2-7, with 8 bases identical to TRBD2. Trimming at V came to 5 bases and at J to 0 bases, leaving 6 bases not matched to a gene. Germline CDR1 is MNHNS and CDR2 is SASEGT. The CDR3 covers 15 residues. CDR3 amino acids: CASSPTSGNSYEQYF. CDR3 bases: TGTGCCAGCAGTCCTACTAGCGGAAACTCCTACGAGCAGTACTTC.

This chain joins TRBV19 and TRBJ2-1; D might be TRBD2 (5 bases). The V gene lost 7 bases and the J gene lost 5 bases, with 18 bases spanning the gap. There are 15 residues in the CDR3. In germline, CDR1 is LNHDA, CDR2 SQIVND (reference sequence). CDR3 coding DNA: TGTGCCAGTACCCTCTCGGGGTTTTTCAACAATGAGCAGTTCTTC. Its protein is CASTLSGFFNNEQFF.

The J gene is TRBJ1-2, the V gene TRBV7-2, with 11 nucleotides matching TRBD1. V shed 3 bases, J shed 6 bases, and the junction held 3 bases outside the gene matches. The length of the CDR3 is 14 residues. CDR1 is SGHTA and CDR2 is FQGNSA in the germline V gene. In DNA, the CDR3 is TGTGCCAGCAGCTTCCCGGACAGGGGGCATGGCTACACCTTC. Amino acid sequence: CASSFPDRGHGYTF.

V gene TRBV5-1 combines with J gene TRBJ1-5; maybe TRBD1 (5 bases). With 3 bases removed from V and 2 bases from J, the gap between germline ends came to 9 bases. Germline values: CDR1 SGHRS, CDR2 YFSETQ. This CDR3 has 14 amino acids. CDR3 protein: CASSSWGGNQPQHF. As DNA, the CDR3 is TGCGCCAGCAGCTCCTGGGGGGGCAATCAGCCCCAGCATTTT.

The chain employs TRBV28 and TRBJ1-5; 9 nucleotides align to TRBD1. With V trimmed by 5 bases and J by 6 bases, 5 bases remained unmatched. This CDR3 is 14 amino acids long. Germline V gene sequence: CDR1 MDHEN, CDR2 SYDVKM. The CDR3: CASSPQTGGQPQHF. The CDR3, as DNA: TGTGCCAGCAGTCCGCAGACAGGGGGTCAGCCCCAGCATTTT.

V and J are TRBV18 and TRBJ2-3, with 8 bases that match TRBD1. V lost 6 bases to trimming and J lost 6 bases; unmatched junction nucleotides: 26. The V gene's germline CDR1 is KGHSH and CDR2 LQKENI. This CDR3 contains 20 residues. The CDR3 nucleotides read TGTGCCAGCTCTAGAGAAGCTCCAGGGACGTGGACAGGGAGGTTGGATACGCAGTATTTT. It encodes CASSREAPGTWTGRLDTQYF.

Concerning this clone: Germline is not matched at one junction end, which may reflect a read error. This chain uses TRBV5-6 with TRBJ1-5; the D gene is possibly TRBD1 (6 bases). Germline V CDR1 and CDR2: SGHDT, YYEEEE. The CDR3 runs 17 residues. Written as DNA, the CDR3 is TGTGCCAGCAGCTACGGTGGGGGCGTTTATAGCAATCAGCCCCAGAATTTT. Amino acid sequence: CASSYGGGVYSNQPQNF.

This clone was seen a handful of times. This sequence joins TRBV6-6 and TRBJ2-7; TRBD2 might be the D (5 bases). V was cut by 2 bases and J by 7 bases, with 12 bases left in between. Per the germline V gene, CDR1 is MNHNY and CDR2 is SVGAGI (reference sequence). The CDR3 sequence is 13 residues long. CDR3 DNA sequence: TGTGCCAGCAGTTACGCCAACGGGGATGAGCAGTACTTC. Translation gives CASSYANGDEQYF.

The rearrangement joins TRBV9 to TRBJ2-2, with 7 bases matching TRBD1. The J segment lost 7 bases and the V segment lost 2 bases, leaving 11 bases of the junction unmatched. Germline lookup yields CDR1 SGDLS and CDR2 YYNGEE. CDR3 size: 16 residues. This chain's CDR3 is CASSVPGTAAIGELFF. The CDR3 DNA follows: TGTGCCAGCAGCGTGCCTGGGACAGCTGCGATCGGGGAGCTGTTTTTT.

The chain carries TRBV25-1 and TRBJ2-5; the match to TRBD2 covers 9 bases. V lost 4 bases, J lost 6 bases, and 9 bases stayed unmatched. The CDR3 sequence is 15 residues long. Germline V lookup: CDR1 MGHDK, CDR2 SYGVNS. In DNA, the CDR3 is TGTGCCAGCAGTGGCTATAGCGGGAGTAATCAGACCCAGTACTTC. Its translation is CASSGYSGSNQTQYF.

V and J are TRBV4-1 and TRBJ2-7, with a tentative D call TRBD1 (5 bases). V was trimmed by 3 bases and J by 2 bases, leaving 14 bases between them. Germline V gene data show CDR1 as MGHRA and CDR2 as YSYEKL. The CDR3 has 15 residues. The CDR3: CASSHRVGAPYEQYF. The DNA for the CDR3 is TGCGCCAGCAGCCATCGAGTAGGGGCCCCCTACGAGCAGTACTTC.

CDR3 sequence (DNA): TGCGCCAGCAGCCAAGTCCCCTCCAGCGGGAGATTCTACAATGAGCAGTTCTTC. This translates into CASSQVPSSGRFYNEQFF. The chain couples TRBV4-1 to TRBJ2-1, with 8 bases that match TRBD2. CDR3 size: 18 residues. The V and J ends lost 1 base and 3 bases, in that order; junction bases with no gene match: 11. Per germline, CDR1 MGHRA and CDR2 YSYEKL.

The chain combines TRBV4-1 with TRBJ1-1; 7 positions match TRBD1. V shed 2 bases, J shed 5 bases, and the junction held 14 bases outside the gene matches. Looked up from germline, CDR1 is MGHRA and CDR2 is YSYEKL. There are 17 residues in the CDR3. For the CDR3, the DNA is TGCGCCAGCAGCCAAACCGGTACAGGGGTCGTAGGAACTGAAGCTTTCTTT. This gives the protein CASSQTGTGVVGTEAFF.

V gene TRBV7-8 combines with J gene TRBJ2-2; 10 bases map to TRBD2. The germline V gene encodes CDR1 SGHVS and CDR2 FQNEAQ. The V and J ends lost 5 bases and 2 bases, in that order; junction bases with no gene match: 5. This CDR3 comprises 16 residues. CDR3 sequence reads: CASSQRTSGNTGELFF. CDR3 DNA sequence: TGTGCCAGCAGCCAACGGACTAGCGGAAACACCGGGGAGCTGTTTTTT.

This clone occurred a few times. This chain connects TRBV29-1 to TRBJ1-1; D might be TRBD1 (5 bases). V lost 6 bases and J 3 bases, leaving 14 bases between the germline ends. Germline lookup yields CDR1 SQVTM and CDR2 ANQGSEA. The CDR3 has 13 amino acids. In DNA form, the CDR3 reads TGCAGCGTCAGGCGGGGACTGGACACTGAAGCTTTCTTT. This codes for CSVRRGLDTEAFF.

V and J are TRBV2 and TRBJ2-7; no firm D call. The CDR3 runs 11 residues. V was clipped by 3 bases and J by 12 bases, with 12 bases between them. CDR1 is SNHLY and CDR2 is FYNNEI in the germline V gene. The CDR3, as DNA: TGTGCCAGCAGTGAGTGGCTAGAATGGTACTTC. Residues: CASSEWLEWYF.

Turning to this clone: The junction departs from the called germline gene at one end, perhaps through a read error. This chain links TRBV27 with TRBJ1-5, with D tentatively TRBD1 (6 bases). The CDR3 loop spans 14 amino acids. From germline, CDR1 is MNHEY and CDR2 SMNVEV (reference sequence). The CDR3 here is CASSFSGANQPQNF. CDR3 bases: TGTGCCAGCAGTTTTTCAGGGGCAAATCAGCCCCAGAATTTT.

The V call is TRBV5-1, the J call TRBJ2-3; 8 nucleotides line up with TRBD2. Per the germline V gene, CDR1 is SGHRS and CDR2 is YFSETQ. Unmatched junction bases numbered 11, after V lost 0 bases and J lost 5 bases. CDR3 size: 17 residues. As DNA, the CDR3 is TGCGCCAGCAGCTTGGGAACTAGCGGAGCCAGGGTAGATACGCAGTATTTT. Protein product: CASSLGTSGARVDTQYF.

The chain is built from TRBV5-4 and TRBJ2-1, with 12 nucleotides matching TRBD2. J lost 7 bases, V lost 3 bases, and 5 bases had no gene match. The V gene's germline CDR1 is SGHNT and CDR2 YYREEE (reference sequence). CDR3 length: 15 residues. The CDR3 nucleotides read TGTGCCAGCAGCTCTCTAGCGGGAGGGCCTAATGAGCAGTTCTTC. Protein product: CASSSLAGGPNEQFF.

This chain links TRBV6-5 with TRBJ1-5, with D tentatively TRBD1 (6 bases). Germline V CDR1 and CDR2: MNHEY, SVGAGI. The V end was cut by 6 bases, the J end by 7 bases, with 13 bases between. This CDR3 comprises 13 residues. The CDR3 here is CASSSATGQPQHF. In DNA, the CDR3 is TGTGCCAGCAGCTCGGCTACAGGGCAGCCCCAGCATTTT.

The chain carries TRBV7-9 and TRBJ2-7; D ambiguous. The CDR3 sequence is 14 residues long. V was cut by 6 bases and J by 0 bases, with 12 bases left in between. Germline assignment: CDR1 SEHNR and CDR2 FQNEAQ (reference sequence). The CDR3, as DNA: TGTGCCAGCAGTAGGCCAGGTAGCTCCTACGAGCAGTACTTC. Its translation: CASSRPGSSYEQYF. Supplemented by reference TRBV7-9 and TRBJ2-7, the full variable domain reads DTGVSQNPRHKITKRGQNVTFRCDPISEHNRLYWYRQTLGQGPEFLTYFQNEAQLEKSRLLSDRFSAERPKGSFSTLEIQRTEQGDSAMYLCASSRPGSSYEQYFGPGTRLTVT.

This clone showed up just once. This chain uses TRBV5-1 with TRBJ1-2; D may be TRBD1 (6 bases). This CDR3 has 15 residues. CDR1 is SGHRS and CDR2 is YFSETQ in the germline V gene. V shed 0 bases and J shed 5 bases, with 14 bases lying between them. The CDR3, as DNA: TGCGCCAGCAGCTTGGCTCAGGGGTCAGGATATGGCTACACCTTC. The encoded protein is CASSLAQGSGYGYTF. The complete variable domain, with remaining parts taken from reference TRBV5-1 and TRBJ1-2, reads KAGVTQTPRYLIKTRGQQVTLSCSPISGHRSVSWYQQTPGQGLQFLFEYFSETQRNKGNFPGRFSGRQFSNSRSEMNVSTLELGDSALYLCASSLAQGSGYGYTFGSGTRLTVV.

The chain joins TRBV20-1 to TRBJ2-7, with 9 bases identical to TRBD1. Per germline, CDR1 DFQATT and CDR2 SNEGSKA (reference sequence). V dropped 6 bases and J dropped 13; count of bases not matched to a gene: 10. The CDR3 contains 11 residues. Here the CDR3 reads CSAGTGSRLYF. The CDR3 coding sequence is TGCAGTGCCGGGACAGGGAGCCGCCTATACTTC.

This chain joins TRBV30 and TRBJ2-3; weak D call: TRBD2 (5 bases). The CDR3 is made up of 13 amino acids. V was pared by 1 base and J by 10 bases, with 15 bases between. CDR1 is GTSNPN and CDR2 is SVGIG in the germline V gene (reference sequence). The CDR3 loop is CAWSGTPLSAQYF. The CDR3 DNA reads TGTGCCTGGAGTGGGACTCCCCTTTCGGCGCAGTATTTT.

V is TRBV5-1 and J is TRBJ2-3; D might be TRBD2 (7 bases). In germline, CDR1 is SGHRS, CDR2 YFSETQ. V was cut by 6 bases and J by 1 base, with 15 bases left in between. This CDR3 has 15 amino acids. This CDR3 is CASTRGGVGTDTQYF. CDR3 sequence (DNA): TGCGCCAGCACACGAGGGGGGGTGGGCACAGATACGCAGTATTTT.

The rearrangement joins TRBV6-6 to TRBJ2-7; TRBD2 aligns across 9 bases. This CDR3 comprises 14 residues. Germline CDR1 reads MNHNY; CDR2 reads SVGAGI (reference sequence). The V gene end was trimmed by 6 bases and the J gene end by 4 bases; junction bases not matched to a gene: 7. In DNA, the CDR3 is TGTGCCAGCAGGGGGGGACTAGCAGGTTACGAGCAGTACTTC. The encoded protein is CASRGGLAGYEQYF.